The next 19 T cell receptor beta chains were all read from a single sample in a study of shared clonotypes between healthy human individuals (TCRdb year 2020). To prepare the library, the immunoSEQ multiplex PCR assay was applied. TCRdb re-hosts the immuneACCESS table, in-frame sequences only. Its copies lack some clones; in the studies checked, an unresolved V gene accounts for under half of them, and the cause for the rest is not known. This sample holds approximately 110,000 clones; around two thirds were observed only once. Around 23% of the sample lies in the top ten. Specimen: memory CD8+ T cells sorted from blood. The cell subset or site label of this sample denotes: CD45RO+ cells pooled with CCR7-negative TemRA cells. These receptor sequences come from a woman aged 25 to 45 in good health.

This chain links TRBV2 with TRBJ2-7, with TRBD2 matching 13 bases. The CDR3 is 15 amino acids. V dropped 6 bases and J dropped 3; count of bases not matched to a gene: 5. The germline gives CDR1 SNHLY, CDR2 FYNNEI. The CDR3: CASRALAGGYYEQYF. The CDR3 nucleotides are TGTGCCAGCAGGGCACTAGCGGGAGGGTACTACGAGCAGTACTTC.

This clone was observed a few times. The chain is built from TRBV28 and TRBJ1-5; the D is unclear. CDR1 MDHEN and CDR2 SYDVKM come from the germline V gene. V lost 10 bases and J 1 base, leaving 17 bases between the germline ends. The CDR3 covers 15 residues. CDR3: CATRRERLSNQPQHF. The CDR3 nucleotides are TGTGCCACCAGACGGGAGAGGTTGAGCAATCAGCCCCAGCATTTT. Full variable domain (outside the CDR3, taken from reference TRBV28 and TRBJ1-5): DVKVTQSSRYLVKRTGEKVFLECVQDMDHENMFWYRQDPGLGLRLIYFSYDVKMKEKGDIPEGYSVSREKKERFSLILESASTNQTSMYLCATRRERLSNQPQHFGDGTRLSIL.

The chain couples TRBV6-5 to TRBJ2-7; TRBD2 matches 10 bases. The ends lost 5 bases at V and 2 bases at J; junction bases unmatched: 3. Germline V lookup: CDR1 MNHEY, CDR2 SVGAGI. This CDR3 has 14 residues. CDR3 coding DNA: TGTGCCAGCAGTGTCACTAGCGGGACCTACGAGCAGTACTTC. This codes for CASSVTSGTYEQYF.

In the case of this clone: Different DNA sequences within this sample yield the same CDR3. This chain links TRBV5-1 with TRBJ2-2; TRBD1 matches 8 bases. The CDR3 is 14 residues long. Trimming cost V 5 bases and J 4 bases; bases outside gene matches: 4. From germline, CDR1 is SGHRS and CDR2 YFSETQ. The CDR3 coding sequence is TGCGCCAGCAGAGTGACAGGGGCCACCGGGGAGCTGTTTTTT. Encoded protein: CASRVTGATGELFF.

The CDR3 coding sequence is TGTGCCAGCAGTGGTGAGCAGGGACAGGGGGCGGATGAGCAGTTCTTC. Amino acids: CASSGEQGQGADEQFF. This sequence joins TRBV25-1 and TRBJ2-1, with TRBD1 identical over 12 bases. Germline loops: CDR1 MGHDK, CDR2 SYGVNS. V shed 4 bases and J 8 bases; nucleotides not matched to a gene: 9. CDR3 length: 16 amino acids.

The rearrangement joins TRBV18 to TRBJ2-1; D is undetermined. The germline V gene has CDR1 KGHSH and CDR2 LQKENI. Trimming removed 6 bases at V and 0 bases at J, with 12 bases between. The CDR3 contains 15 residues. CDR3 amino acids: CASSPDEFSYNEQFF. The CDR3 nucleotides read TGTGCCAGCTCGCCAGACGAGTTCTCCTACAATGAGCAGTTCTTC. The complete variable domain, with remaining parts taken from reference TRBV18 and TRBJ2-1, reads NAGVMQNPRHLVRRRGQEARLRCSPMKGHSHVYWYRQLPEEGLKFMVYLQKENIIDESGMPKERFSAEFPKEGPSILRIQQVVRGDSAAYFCASSPDEFSYNEQFFGPGTRLTVL.

The gene calls are TRBV2 and TRBJ2-1; 14 bases are a match to TRBD2. Germline lookup yields CDR1 SNHLY and CDR2 FYNNEI. Trimming removed 4 bases from V and 7 bases from J; junction bases left unmatched: 3. This CDR3 has 15 amino acids. The CDR3 nucleotides read TGTGCCAGCAGTGGGACTAGCGGGAGGATTAATGAGCAGTTCTTC. Amino acid sequence: CASSGTSGRINEQFF.

This clone was seen only once. The rearrangement joins TRBV25-1 to TRBJ2-3; the D is unclear. The CDR3 spans 12 residues. Looked up from germline, CDR1 is MGHDK and CDR2 is SYGVNS. V dropped 4 bases and J dropped 5 bases, with 7 bases sitting between them. In nucleotides, the CDR3 is TGTGCCAGCAGTGGGGTCGGAGATACGCAGTATTTT. It encodes CASSGVGDTQYF. Full variable domain (rest looked up from reference TRBV25-1 and TRBJ2-3): EADIYQTPRYLVIGTGKKITLECSQTMGHDKMYWYQQDPGMELHLIHYSYGVNSTEKGDLSSESTVSRIRTEHFPLTLESARPSHTSQYLCASSGVGDTQYFGPGTRLTVL.

The chain carries TRBV10-3 and TRBJ2-5; perhaps TRBD2 as D (6 bases). The length of the CDR3 is 18 residues. CDR1 and CDR2 from the germline V gene are ENHRY and SYGVKD. V was clipped by 2 bases and J by 1 base, with 20 bases between them. The CDR3 nucleotides are TGTGCCATCAGTGAGATGCGGGACCCAGGTCTGGTCCAAGAGACCCAGTACTTC. It specifies CAISEMRDPGLVQETQYF.

The chain recombines TRBV28 with TRBJ1-1; no clear D gene. The CDR3 loop spans 18 amino acids. V lost 2 bases to trimming and J lost 11 bases, with 30 bases between them. Germline V gene lookup returns CDR1 MDHEN and CDR2 SYDVKM. This CDR3 is CASSLRLRFSVGSSVAFF. CDR3 DNA: TGTGCCAGCAGTTTAAGGCTTCGATTTAGTGTTGGGTCTTCGGTGGCTTTCTTT.

As concerns this clone: The sample has other DNA sequences that encode this CDR3 too. This chain connects TRBV11-2 to TRBJ2-7; 8 bases map to TRBD1. The CDR3 runs to 14 residues. The ends lost 3 bases at V and 5 bases at J; junction bases unmatched: 6. Germline V gene lookup returns CDR1 SGHAT and CDR2 FQNNGV. CDR3 in amino acids: CASSFDRGRHEQYF. For the CDR3, the DNA is TGTGCCAGCAGCTTCGACAGGGGCCGGCACGAGCAGTACTTC.

The chain recombines TRBV6-1 with TRBJ2-7, with TRBD2 matching over 7 bases. Trimming removed 6 bases from V and 5 bases from J; junction bases left unmatched: 7. Germline assignment: CDR1 MNHNS and CDR2 SASEGT. The CDR3 is 13 residues long. As DNA, the CDR3 is TGTGCCAGCAGGGGACTATCTTTCAACGAGCAGTACTTC. Protein: CASRGLSFNEQYF.

The chain uses TRBV15 and TRBJ1-2; D may be TRBD1 (5 bases). CDR1 and CDR2 from the germline V gene are LNHNV and YYDKDF (reference sequence). The length of the CDR3 is 14 residues. Trimming took 0 bases from V and 8 from J, leaving 13 bases between them. The chain's CDR3 is CATSRDKGMGGYTF. In nucleotides, the CDR3 is TGTGCCACCAGCAGAGATAAGGGGATGGGGGGCTACACCTTC.

The V call is TRBV2, the J call TRBJ2-7; 10 positions agree with TRBD1. CDR3 length equals 14 residues. V lost 6 bases to trimming and J lost 6 bases; unmatched junction nucleotides: 8. Germline CDR1 reads SNHLY; CDR2 reads FYNNEI. This CDR3 is CASSAGTGVPEQYF. For the CDR3, the DNA is TGTGCCAGCAGCGCCGGGACAGGGGTGCCCGAGCAGTACTTC.

V usage is TRBV18 and J usage is TRBJ2-5; possibly TRBD1 for D (6 bases). Trimming pared 5 bases from V and 3 bases from J, leaving 13 bases between. The CDR3 length is 14 residues. Germline V gene sequence: CDR1 KGHSH, CDR2 LQKENI. CDR3 residues: CASSSQAGEETQYF. CDR3 DNA sequence: TGTGCCAGCTCATCACAAGCAGGGGAAGAGACCCAGTACTTC.

This clone was seen at least ten times. This chain joins TRBV29-1 and TRBJ2-7, with D perhaps matching TRBD1 (5 bases). The CDR3 length is 14 residues. With 3 bases removed from V and 2 bases from J, the gap between germline ends came to 14 bases. Germline CDR1 reads SQVTM; CDR2 reads ANQGSEA. This chain's CDR3 is CSVDVQGTPYEQYF. The CDR3 nucleotides read TGCAGCGTTGATGTCCAGGGCACCCCCTACGAGCAGTACTTC.

In this sample, this clone turned up a few times. The chain is built from TRBV5-4 and TRBJ2-3; D not resolved. The V gene lost 4 bases and the J gene lost 3 bases, with 9 bases spanning the gap. This CDR3 is 13 amino acids long. Germline CDR1 and CDR2: SGHNT and YYREEE (reference sequence). This CDR3 is CASSDTMTDTQYF. CDR3 bases: TGTGCCAGCAGCGATACTATGACAGATACGCAGTATTTT.

Concerning this clone itself: A far larger clone is off by one base, so a read error is likely. Other nucleotide sequences in the sample specify the same CDR3. J is TRBJ2-1 and V is TRBV5-6; tentative D call: TRBD1 (6 bases). The germline V and J ends were trimmed by 2 bases and 6 bases, with 15 bases remaining between them. This CDR3 is 15 amino acids long. CDR1 is SGHDT and CDR2 is YYEEEE in the germline V gene. CDR3 region: CASSFSDRGSNEQFF. The CDR3 nucleotides read TGTGCCAGCAGCTTTTCGGACAGAGGGTCCAATGAGCAGTTCTTC.

This chain links TRBV9 with TRBJ2-7; TRBD2 agrees at 8 bases. The CDR3 has 14 amino acids. Germline-derived CDR1 and CDR2 are SGDLS and YYNGEE. With 3 bases clipped from V and 5 bases from J, the junction kept 7 bases outside the gene matches. Written as DNA, the CDR3 is TGTGCCAGCAGCGATCCCTCGCGGGAGGACGAGCAGTACTTC. It translates to CASSDPSREDEQYF. Full variable domain (remainder filled in from reference TRBV9 and TRBJ2-7): DSGVTQTPKHLITATGQRVTLRCSPRSGDLSVYWYQQSLDQGLQFLIQYYNGEERAKGNILERFSAQQFPDLHSELNLSSLELGDSALYFCASSDPSREDEQYFGPGTRLTVT.